Below are 7 T cell receptor beta chains sequenced from a single sample in a study. MiXCR was run by TCRdb on the 5' RACE reads, yielding one entry per CDR3 protein. The table lists roughly 60,000 distinct CDR3 sequences, roughly 25% of them singletons. The sorted Tregs were CD4+CD25+CD127-/low cells. The sequencing sample was made of tumor-infiltrating Tregs sorted from the breast tumor. Source of these receptors: a female donor with breast cancer.

As regards this clonotype: A junction end diverges from the germline sequence, so it may reflect a read error. The rearrangement links TRBV5-4 to TRBJ1-2; D is perhaps TRBD1 (5 bases). This CDR3 is 13 amino acids long. Germline assignment: CDR1 SGHNT and CDR2 YYREEE (reference sequence). CDR3: CASSLEASRGYPF. In DNA, the CDR3 is TGTGCCAGCAGCCTGGAGGCTTCGCGGGGCTACCCCTTC.

The CDR3 sequence: CASSQWKWEKLFF. In DNA, the CDR3 is TGCGCCAGCAGCCAATGGAAGTGGGAAAAACTGTTTTTT. V gene TRBV4-1 combines with J gene TRBJ1-4; no firm D call. Trimming cost V 2 bases and J 8 bases, with 9 bases left between them. The CDR3 extends over 13 amino acids. CDR1 and CDR2 (germline): MGHRA, YSYEKL.

This clonotype was seen a single time. The chain joins TRBV5-1 to TRBJ2-2, with D perhaps TRBD2 (6 bases). The germline V gene encodes CDR1 SGHRS and CDR2 YFSETQ. This CDR3 has 15 residues. Deletions cut 1 base from V and 4 bases from J, with 11 bases between. The DNA for the CDR3 is TGCGCCAGCAGCTTGTTGGGGGGAAGCACCGGGGAGCTGTTTTTT. It translates to CASSLLGGSTGELFF.

This clonotype was detected many times. The chain recombines TRBV12-3 or TRBV12-4 with TRBJ1-5; possibly TRBD1 for D (5 bases). This CDR3 comprises 13 residues. Trimming removed 1 base from V and 7 bases from J, with 8 bases in between. The CDR3 spells CASSLDRSQPQHF. The CDR3 DNA reads TGTGCCAGCAGTTTAGACAGGTCACAGCCCCAGCATTTT.

The V call is TRBV7-2, the J call TRBJ2-3, with 7 positions matching TRBD1. Trimming removed 6 bases from V and 0 bases from J; junction bases left unmatched: 6. The CDR3 extends over 15 amino acids. In germline, CDR1 is SGHTA, CDR2 FQGNSA. The CDR3 here is CASRRGGQSTDTQYF. The DNA of the CDR3 is TGTGCCAGCAGGAGAGGGGGCCAGAGCACAGATACGCAGTATTTT.

The chain joins TRBV7-2 to TRBJ2-1, with D possibly being TRBD1 (5 bases). CDR3 size: 15 residues. With 1 base removed from V and 0 bases from J, the gap between germline ends came to 7 bases. The V gene's germline CDR1 is SGHTA and CDR2 FQGNSA. The CDR3 DNA reads TGTGCCAGCAGCTTAGACAGGTCCTCCTACAATGAGCAGTTCTTC. This sequence encodes CASSLDRSSYNEQFF.

The chain employs TRBV5-1 and TRBJ1-1; D possibly corresponds to TRBD1 (5 bases). Germline CDR1 and CDR2: SGHRS and YFSETQ. Trimming pared 2 bases from V and 4 bases from J, leaving 12 bases between. This CDR3 contains 14 residues. This CDR3 is CASSFDDGGTEAFF. Written as DNA, the CDR3 is TGCGCCAGCAGCTTTGATGACGGGGGCACTGAAGCTTTCTTT.